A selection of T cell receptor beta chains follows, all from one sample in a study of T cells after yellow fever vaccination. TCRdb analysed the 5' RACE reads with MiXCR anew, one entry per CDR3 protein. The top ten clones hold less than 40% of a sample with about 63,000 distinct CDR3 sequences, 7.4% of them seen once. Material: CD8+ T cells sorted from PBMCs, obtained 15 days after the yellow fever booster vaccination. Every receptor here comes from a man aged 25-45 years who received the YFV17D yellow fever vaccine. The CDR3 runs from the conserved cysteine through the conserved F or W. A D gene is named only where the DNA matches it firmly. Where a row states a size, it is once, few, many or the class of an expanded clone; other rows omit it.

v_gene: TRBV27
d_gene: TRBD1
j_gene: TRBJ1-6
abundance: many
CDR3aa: CASSVDRGSPLHF
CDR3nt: TGTGCCAGCAGTGTGGACAGGGGTTCACCCCTCCACTTT

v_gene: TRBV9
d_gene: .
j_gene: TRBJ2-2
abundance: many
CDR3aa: CASTYRPREGVSNTGELFF
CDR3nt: TGTGCCAGCACATATAGGCCTAGGGAGGGGGTCTCGAACACCGGGGAGCTGTTTTTT

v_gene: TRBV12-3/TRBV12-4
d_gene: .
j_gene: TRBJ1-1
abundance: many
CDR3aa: CASSLPGNTEAFF
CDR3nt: TGTGCCAGCAGTTTACCGGGAAACACTGAAGCTTTCTTT

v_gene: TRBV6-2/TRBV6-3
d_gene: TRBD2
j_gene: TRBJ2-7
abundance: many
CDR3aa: CASTPGGEQYF
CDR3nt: TGTGCCAGCACCCCGGGGGGAGAGCAGTACTTC

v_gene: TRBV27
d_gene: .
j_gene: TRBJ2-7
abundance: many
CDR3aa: CASSLSEGNEQYF
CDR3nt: TGTGCCAGCAGTTTATCTGAAGGGAACGAGCAGTACTTC

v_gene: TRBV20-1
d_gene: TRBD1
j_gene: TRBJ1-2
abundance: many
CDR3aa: CSAEGQGPYGYTF
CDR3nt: TGCAGTGCTGAGGGACAGGGGCCCTATGGCTACACCTTC

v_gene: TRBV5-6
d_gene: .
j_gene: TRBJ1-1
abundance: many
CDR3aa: CASSFWVNTEAFF
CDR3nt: TGTGCCAGCAGCTTTTGGGTGAACACTGAAGCTTTCTTT

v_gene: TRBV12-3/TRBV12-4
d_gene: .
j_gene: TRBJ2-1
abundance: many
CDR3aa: CASTGLNNEQFF
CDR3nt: TGTGCCAGCACCGGACTGAACAATGAGCAGTTCTTC

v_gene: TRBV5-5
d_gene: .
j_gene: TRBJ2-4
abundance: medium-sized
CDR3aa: CASTGAKNIQYF
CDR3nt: TGTGCCAGCACCGGGGCCAAAAACATTCAGTACTTC

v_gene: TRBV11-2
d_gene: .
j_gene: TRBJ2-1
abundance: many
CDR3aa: CASSSLGWGRFF
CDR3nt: TGTGCCAGCAGCTCTCTAGGTTGGGGACGGTTCTTC

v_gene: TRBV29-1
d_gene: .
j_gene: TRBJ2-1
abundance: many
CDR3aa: CSGFSYNEQFF
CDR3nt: TGCAGCGGGTTCTCCTACAATGAGCAGTTCTTC

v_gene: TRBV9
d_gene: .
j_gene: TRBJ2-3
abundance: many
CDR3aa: CASSGLLSTDTQYF
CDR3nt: TGTGCCAGCAGCGGACTGCTAAGCACAGATACGCAGTATTTT

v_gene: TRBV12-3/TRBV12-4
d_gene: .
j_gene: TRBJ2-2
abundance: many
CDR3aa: CASSGSTGPPNTGELFF
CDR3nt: TGTGCCAGCAGTGGATCGACAGGACCCCCGAACACCGGGGAGCTGTTTTTT

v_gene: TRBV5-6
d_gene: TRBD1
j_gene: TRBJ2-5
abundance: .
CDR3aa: CASSLLFTGAAGETQYF
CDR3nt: TGTGCCAGCAGCTTGCTTTTCACAGGGGCGGCGGGAGAGACCCAGTACTTC

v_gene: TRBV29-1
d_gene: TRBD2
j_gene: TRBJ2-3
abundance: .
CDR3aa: CSVVRPREVTDTQYF
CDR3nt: TGCAGCGTTGTTCGCCCCCGGGAGGTAACAGATACGCAGTATTTT

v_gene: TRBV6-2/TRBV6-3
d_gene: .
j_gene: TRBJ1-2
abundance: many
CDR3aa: CASTTSWGPGGYTF
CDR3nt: TGTGCCAGCACTACCTCGTGGGGGCCGGGTGGCTACACCTTC

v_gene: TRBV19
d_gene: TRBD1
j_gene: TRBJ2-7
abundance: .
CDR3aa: CATASGTGGYEQYF
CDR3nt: TGTGCCACCGCCTCCGGGACAGGGGGGTACGAGCAGTACTTC

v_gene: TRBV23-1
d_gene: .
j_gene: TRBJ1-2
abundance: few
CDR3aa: CASNQGIAHGYTF
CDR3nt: TGCGCCAGCAACCAGGGGATCGCCCATGGCTACACCTTC

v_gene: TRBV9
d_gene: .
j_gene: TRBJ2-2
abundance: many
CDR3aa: CASSVGLGGELFF
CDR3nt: TGTGCCAGCAGCGTGGGGCTCGGCGGGGAGCTGTTTTTT

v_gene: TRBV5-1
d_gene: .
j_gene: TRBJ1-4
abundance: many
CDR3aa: CASRPGATNEKLFF
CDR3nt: TGCGCCAGCAGACCGGGGGCAACTAATGAAAAACTGTTTTTT

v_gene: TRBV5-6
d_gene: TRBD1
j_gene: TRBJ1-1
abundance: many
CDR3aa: CASSAGTGLAEAFF
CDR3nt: TGTGCCAGCAGCGCTGGGACAGGCTTGGCTGAAGCTTTCTTT

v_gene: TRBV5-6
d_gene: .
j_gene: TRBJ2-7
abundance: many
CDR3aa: CASSYGQSYEQYF
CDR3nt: TGCGCCAGCAGCTACGGACAGTCCTACGAGCAGTACTTC

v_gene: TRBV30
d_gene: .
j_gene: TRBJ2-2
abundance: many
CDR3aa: CAWRALGAGELFF
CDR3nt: TGTGCCTGGAGGGCACTAGGGGCCGGGGAGCTGTTTTTT

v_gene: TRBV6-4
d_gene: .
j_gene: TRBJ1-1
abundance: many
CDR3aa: CASRDSSMTEAFF
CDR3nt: TGTGCCAGCAGGGACAGCAGTATGACTGAAGCTTTCTTT

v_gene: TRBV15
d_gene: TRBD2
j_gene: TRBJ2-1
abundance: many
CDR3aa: CATSGTSSGSDNEQFF
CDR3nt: TGTGCCACCAGCGGAACATCAAGCGGGAGCGACAATGAGCAGTTCTTC

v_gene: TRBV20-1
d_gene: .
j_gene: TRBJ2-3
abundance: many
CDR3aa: CSLGADPTDTQYF
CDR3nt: TGCAGCTTAGGGGCGGACCCCACAGATACGCAGTATTTT

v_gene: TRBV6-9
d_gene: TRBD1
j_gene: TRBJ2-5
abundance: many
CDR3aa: CASSLRDRLEEETQYF
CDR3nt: TGTGCCAGCAGTTTAAGGGACAGATTAGAGGAGGAGACCCAGTACTTC

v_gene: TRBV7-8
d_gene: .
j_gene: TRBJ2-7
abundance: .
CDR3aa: CASSFVPGGYEQYF
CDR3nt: TGTGCCAGCAGCTTTGTCCCTGGGGGCTACGAGCAGTACTTC

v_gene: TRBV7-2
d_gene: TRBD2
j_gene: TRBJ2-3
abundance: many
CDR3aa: CASSLEPAGPNTDTQYF
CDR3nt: TGTGCCAGCAGCTTAGAGCCAGCGGGACCTAACACAGATACGCAGTATTTT